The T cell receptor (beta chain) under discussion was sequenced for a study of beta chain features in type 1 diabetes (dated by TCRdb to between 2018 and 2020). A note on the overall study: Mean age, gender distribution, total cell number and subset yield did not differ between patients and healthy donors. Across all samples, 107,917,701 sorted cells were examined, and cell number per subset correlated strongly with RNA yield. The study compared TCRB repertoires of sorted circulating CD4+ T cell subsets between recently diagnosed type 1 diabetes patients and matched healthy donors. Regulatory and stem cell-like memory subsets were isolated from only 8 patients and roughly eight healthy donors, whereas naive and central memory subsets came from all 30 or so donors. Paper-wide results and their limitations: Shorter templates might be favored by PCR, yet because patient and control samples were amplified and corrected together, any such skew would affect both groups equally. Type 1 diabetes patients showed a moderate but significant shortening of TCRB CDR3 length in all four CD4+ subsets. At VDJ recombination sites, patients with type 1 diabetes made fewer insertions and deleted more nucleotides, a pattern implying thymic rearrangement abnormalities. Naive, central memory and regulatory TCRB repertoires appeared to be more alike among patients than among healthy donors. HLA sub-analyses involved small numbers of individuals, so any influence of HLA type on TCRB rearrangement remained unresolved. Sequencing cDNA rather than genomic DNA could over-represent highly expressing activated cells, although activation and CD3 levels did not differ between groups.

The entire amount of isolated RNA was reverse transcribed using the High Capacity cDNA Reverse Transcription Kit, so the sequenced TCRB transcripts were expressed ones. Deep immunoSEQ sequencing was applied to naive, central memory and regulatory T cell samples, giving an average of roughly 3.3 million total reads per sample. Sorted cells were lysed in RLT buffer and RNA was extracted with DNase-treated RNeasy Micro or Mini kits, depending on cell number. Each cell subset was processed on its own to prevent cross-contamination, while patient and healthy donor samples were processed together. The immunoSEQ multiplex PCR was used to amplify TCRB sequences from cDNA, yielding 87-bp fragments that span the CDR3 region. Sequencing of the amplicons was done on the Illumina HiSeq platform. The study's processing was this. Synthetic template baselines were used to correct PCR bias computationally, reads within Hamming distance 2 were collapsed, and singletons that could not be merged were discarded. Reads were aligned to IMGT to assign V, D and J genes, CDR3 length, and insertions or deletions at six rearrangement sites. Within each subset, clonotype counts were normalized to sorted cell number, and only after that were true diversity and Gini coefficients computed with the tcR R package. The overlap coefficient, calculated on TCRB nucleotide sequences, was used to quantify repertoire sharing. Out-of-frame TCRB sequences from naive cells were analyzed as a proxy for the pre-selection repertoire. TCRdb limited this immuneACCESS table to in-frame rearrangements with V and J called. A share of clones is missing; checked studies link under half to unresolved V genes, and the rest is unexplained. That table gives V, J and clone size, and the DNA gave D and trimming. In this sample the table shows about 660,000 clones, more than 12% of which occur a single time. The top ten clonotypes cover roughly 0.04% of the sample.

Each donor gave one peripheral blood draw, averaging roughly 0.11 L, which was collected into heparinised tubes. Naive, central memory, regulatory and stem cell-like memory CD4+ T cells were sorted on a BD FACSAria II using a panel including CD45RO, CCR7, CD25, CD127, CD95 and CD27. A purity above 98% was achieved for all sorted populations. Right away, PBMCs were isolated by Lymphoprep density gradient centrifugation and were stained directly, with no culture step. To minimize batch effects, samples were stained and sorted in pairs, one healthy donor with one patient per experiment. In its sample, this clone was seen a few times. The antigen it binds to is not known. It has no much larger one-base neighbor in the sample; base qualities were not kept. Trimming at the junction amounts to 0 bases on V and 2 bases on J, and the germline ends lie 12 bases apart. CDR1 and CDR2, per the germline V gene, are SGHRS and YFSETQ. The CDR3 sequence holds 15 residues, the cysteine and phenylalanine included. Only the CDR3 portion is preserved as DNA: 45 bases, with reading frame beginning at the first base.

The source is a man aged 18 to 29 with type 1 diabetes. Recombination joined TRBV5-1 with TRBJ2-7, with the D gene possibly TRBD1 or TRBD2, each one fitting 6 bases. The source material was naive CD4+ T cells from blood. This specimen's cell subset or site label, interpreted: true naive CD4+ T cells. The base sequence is TGCGCCAGCAGCTTGGCCTGGGGGGCCGCCTACGAGCAGTACTTC. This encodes CASSLAWGAAYEQYF.